A selection of T cell receptor beta chains follows, all from one sample in a study of radiation and T cells in renal cell carcinoma. TCRdb's table, derived via immunoSEQ multiplex PCR, lists solely in-frame clones and lacks some. The sample gives approximately 8,400 clones, roughly 66% of which show up once; roughly 22% is in the top ten. The sample in question was tumor tissue, obtained from a patient whose treatment was nephrectomy without radiotherapy. These receptors originate from a man between 60 and 75 years old with renal cell carcinoma. CDR3s leave out the opening cysteine and the closing phenylalanine or tryptophan. The order of the fields is J gene, D gene, V gene, CDR3 protein. A D gene is named only where the DNA matches it firmly.

>TRBJ2-7|TRBD2|TRBV18
ASARLAGESEQY
>TRBJ2-1|.|TRBV5-1
ASSLEPRSSYNEQF
>TRBJ1-6|.|TRBV27
ASSNLNSPLH
>TRBJ2-5|.|TRBV19
ASSILPQETQY
>TRBJ2-1|.|TRBV30
ASGAGRQQF
>TRBJ1-5|.|TRBV19
ASTPQVDLRGNQPQH
>TRBJ2-6|TRBD1|TRBV2
ASFAGQGFSGANVLT
>TRBJ1-2|.|TRBV6-7
ASSDRVVNREGYT
>TRBJ1-5|.|TRBV5-1
ASSPGDGSNQPQH
>TRBJ2-7|TRBD1|TRBV19
ASNEGTGAYEQY
>TRBJ2-2|.|TRBV18
ASSPPLGNVNTGELF
>TRBJ1-1|.|TRBV5-1
ASSFLGGTEAF
>TRBJ1-1|.|TRBV5-1
ASSSLTNTEAF
>TRBJ1-6|.|TRBV9
ASSRDPGNSPLH
>TRBJ1-2|TRBD1|TRBV5-4
ASSFNRGNYGYT
>TRBJ2-3|TRBD1|TRBV5-1
ASSLAGTVTDTQY
>TRBJ2-2|.|TRBV5-6
ASSPYGGGELF
>TRBJ2-7|.|TRBV10-3
AISDISYEQY
>TRBJ1-6|.|TRBV2
ASSLDTGDSPLH
>TRBJ2-1|.|TRBV28
ASSGGAPGSQMVQF